This is a list of T cell receptor beta chains from one sample in a study of human T cells and chemical hapten exposure. From the RACE reads, TCRdb called clonotypes with MiXCR, one entry per CDR3 protein. The data contain 40,000 to 50,000 distinct CDR3 sequences, over 3.5% of them seen just once; the ten biggest clones take up over 25%. This specimen was whole blood, taken in connection with sensitization to the hapten diphenylcyclopropenone (DPC). Receptors were obtained from a man over 45 with alopecia areata. Some clones in this sample may be carry-over from other donors' samples. The CDR3 runs from the conserved cysteine through the conserved F or W. The order of the fields is J gene, D gene, clone size, V gene, CDR3 DNA, CDR3 protein. The D gene is left open where the match is weak. The size entry gives how often the clone was seen (once, few, many) or a class if it is expanded.

j_gene: TRBJ2-1
d_gene: TRBD2
abundance: few
v_gene: TRBV7-2
CDR3nt: TGTGCCAGCAGCTCATTTCTAGCGGGAGGTCATGAGCAGTTCTTC
CDR3aa: CASSSFLAGGHEQFF

j_gene: TRBJ2-5
d_gene: .
abundance: many
v_gene: TRBV3-1
CDR3nt: TGTGCCAGCAGCCTTTATCGGTCAGCGGTCGGGCAAGAGACCCAGTACTTC
CDR3aa: CASSLYRSAVGQETQYF

j_gene: TRBJ1-5
d_gene: .
abundance: many
v_gene: TRBV19
CDR3nt: TGTGCCAGTAGTATAATATCCCAGCCCCAGCATTTT
CDR3aa: CASSIISQPQHF

j_gene: TRBJ1-1
d_gene: .
abundance: many
v_gene: TRBV18
CDR3nt: TGTGCCAGCTCACCCGGGCAGGCCAGGGACTCGAACACTGAAGCTTTCTTT
CDR3aa: CASSPGQARDSNTEAFF

j_gene: TRBJ1-3
d_gene: TRBD1
abundance: many
v_gene: TRBV29-1
CDR3nt: TGCAGCGCCCGGACAGGGAAGTCTTCTGGAAACACCATATATTTT
CDR3aa: CSARTGKSSGNTIYF

j_gene: TRBJ2-3
d_gene: .
abundance: many
v_gene: TRBV12-3/TRBV12-4
CDR3nt: TGTGCCAGCAGCAACACAGGGCCAGATACGCAGTATTTT
CDR3aa: CASSNTGPDTQYF

j_gene: TRBJ2-6
d_gene: .
abundance: many
v_gene: TRBV7-9
CDR3nt: TGTGCCAGCAGCTTCGAGGGGCGATTCTCTGGGGCCAACGTCCTGACTTTC
CDR3aa: CASSFEGRFSGANVLTF

j_gene: TRBJ1-1
d_gene: .
abundance: many
v_gene: TRBV18
CDR3nt: TGTGCCAGCTCACCGGGACCGCAGGACACTGAAGCTTTCTTT
CDR3aa: CASSPGPQDTEAFF

j_gene: TRBJ2-7
d_gene: TRBD2
abundance: medium-sized
v_gene: TRBV20-1
CDR3nt: TGCAGTGCTTGGTTACCCGGGACTAGCACTTCGCAGTACTTC
CDR3aa: CSAWLPGTSTSQYF

j_gene: TRBJ2-7
d_gene: TRBD1
abundance: many
v_gene: TRBV6-5
CDR3nt: TGTGCCAGCAGTTACTTGGGACAGGGGGCGTTCGAGCAGTACTTC
CDR3aa: CASSYLGQGAFEQYF

j_gene: TRBJ2-1
d_gene: TRBD2
abundance: few
v_gene: TRBV29-1
CDR3nt: TGCAGCGTTGATCTAGCGGGGAAGGGGGATGAGCAGTTCTTC
CDR3aa: CSVDLAGKGDEQFF

j_gene: TRBJ1-5
d_gene: .
abundance: many
v_gene: TRBV6-1
CDR3nt: TGTGCCAGCAGCCTCGGGTGGGGGCTGAGCAATCAGCCCCAGCATTTT
CDR3aa: CASSLGWGLSNQPQHF

j_gene: TRBJ2-1
d_gene: TRBD1
abundance: many
v_gene: TRBV6-1
CDR3nt: TGTGCCAGCGTTAGGGACAGACTAAACAATGAGCAGTTCTTC
CDR3aa: CASVRDRLNNEQFF